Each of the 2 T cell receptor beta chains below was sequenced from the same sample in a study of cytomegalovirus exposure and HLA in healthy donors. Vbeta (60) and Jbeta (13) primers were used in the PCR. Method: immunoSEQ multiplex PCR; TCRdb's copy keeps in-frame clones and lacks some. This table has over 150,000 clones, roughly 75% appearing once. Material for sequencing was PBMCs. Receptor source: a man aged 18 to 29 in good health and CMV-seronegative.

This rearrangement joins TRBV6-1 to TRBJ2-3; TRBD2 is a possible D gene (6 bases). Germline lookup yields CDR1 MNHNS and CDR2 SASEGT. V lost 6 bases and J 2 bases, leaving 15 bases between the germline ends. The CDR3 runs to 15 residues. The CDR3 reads CASRKPLAITDTQYF. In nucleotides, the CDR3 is TGTGCCAGCAGAAAACCTCTAGCGATCACAGATACGCAGTATTTT.

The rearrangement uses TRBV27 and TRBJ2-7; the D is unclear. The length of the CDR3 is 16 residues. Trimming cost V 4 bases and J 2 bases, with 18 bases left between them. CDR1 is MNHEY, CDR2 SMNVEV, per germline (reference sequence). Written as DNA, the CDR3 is TGTGCCAGCAGTTATGTAGGAGCCCCCAATCCCTACGAGCAGTACTTC. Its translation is CASSYVGAPNPYEQYF.